The 30 T cell receptor beta chains listed next were all sequenced from one sample in a study of shared clonotypes between healthy human individuals (dated by TCRdb to the early 2020s). Library preparation employed the immunoSEQ multiplex PCR assay. TCRdb carries this immuneACCESS record with in-frame sequences only. Its versions omit some clonotypes, under half of them owing to an unresolved V gene in the studies checked, with the rest unexplained. This sample holds 2 million to 2.5 million clones; 93% were observed only once. Together, the top ten hold 0.36% of the sample. The specimen was naive CD4+ T cells from PBMCs. This specimen's cell subset or site label, per the study, means: CD45RA+ positively selected. These receptors all stem from a man aged 18-30 years in good health. Some clones in this sample may be carry-over from other donors' samples.

The V call is TRBV6-5, the J call TRBJ1-2; D not certain. From germline, CDR1 is MNHEY and CDR2 SVGAGI. V lost 0 bases, J lost 4 bases, and 12 bases lay in between. This CDR3 has 15 amino acids. Written as DNA, the CDR3 is TGTGCCAGCAGTTACTCGGGTCCAGGAATCTATGGCTACACCTTC. Its protein product is CASSYSGPGIYGYTF.

The chain uses TRBV9 and TRBJ2-2, with D hard to call. CDR3 size: 16 residues. Germline V gene data show CDR1 as SGDLS and CDR2 as YYNGEE. The germline V and J ends were trimmed by 4 bases and 3 bases, with 16 bases remaining between them. The CDR3 bases are TGTGCCAGCAGCCCCTTCCTCCTCCGGGACACCGGGGAGCTGTTTTTT. Translation: CASSPFLLRDTGELFF.

This chain links TRBV6-6 with TRBJ2-3, with D tentatively TRBD1 (6 bases). Germline loops: CDR1 MNHNY, CDR2 SVGAGI (reference sequence). The CDR3 runs to 15 residues. The V and J ends lost 7 bases and 2 bases respectively, with 16 bases between them. This CDR3 reads CASIQGFPPTDTQYF. The DNA of the CDR3 is TGTGCCAGCATACAGGGATTCCCACCCACAGATACGCAGTATTTT.

The chain is built from TRBV30 and TRBJ2-7; either TRBD1 or TRBD2 may supply D (6 bases each). The CDR3 length is 16 residues. The V gene's germline CDR1 is GTSNPN and CDR2 SVGIG (reference sequence). V was clipped by 2 bases and J by 3 bases, with 20 bases between them. The CDR3 DNA reads as TGTGCCTGGAGTCCCGGGTCGTGGGGGGCGCGCTACGAGCAGTACTTC. Translating it yields CAWSPGSWGARYEQYF.

V gene TRBV11-1 combines with J gene TRBJ2-1; the D call may be TRBD1 or TRBD2 (5 bases each). This CDR3 has 11 amino acids. With 5 bases removed from V and 9 bases from J, the gap between germline ends came to 8 bases. CDR1 SGHAT and CDR2 FQDESV come from the germline V gene (reference sequence). The CDR3 DNA reads TGTGCCAGCAGCCTGAGGGGTGAGCAGTTCTTC. This encodes CASSLRGEQFF.

The rearrangement joins TRBV5-1 to TRBJ1-3, with a possible D match to TRBD1 (6 bases). Germline V gene lookup returns CDR1 SGHRS and CDR2 YFSETQ. The CDR3 is 13 residues long. V gave up 8 bases and J gave up 4 bases, with 13 bases separating them. In nucleotides, the CDR3 is TGCGCCAGTAAGACAGGCCTCGGAAACACCATATATTTT. It encodes CASKTGLGNTIYF.

The sample holds one count of this clone. The chain links TRBV9 to TRBJ1-1; D ambiguous. Germline V gene data show CDR1 as SGDLS and CDR2 as YYNGEE. The CDR3 loop spans 13 amino acids. Deletions cut 0 bases from V and 7 bases from J, with 10 bases between. The CDR3 spells CASSVAGVNEAFF. CDR3 nucleotides: TGTGCCAGCAGCGTAGCTGGGGTGAATGAAGCTTTCTTT.

The chain recombines TRBV6-5 with TRBJ1-2; D is undetermined. Germline V CDR1 and CDR2: MNHEY, SVGAGI. CDR3 length: 13 residues. V shed 8 bases and J shed 0 bases, with 10 bases lying between them. CDR3 region: CASGSKANYGYTF. The CDR3, as DNA: TGTGCCAGCGGCTCAAAAGCTAACTATGGCTACACCTTC.

The chain recombines TRBV5-8 with TRBJ2-7; 7 bases map to TRBD2. From germline, CDR1 is SGHTS and CDR2 YDEGEE. This CDR3 region has 13 residues. The J segment lost 5 bases and the V segment lost 4 bases, leaving 6 bases of the junction unmatched. This CDR3 reads CASSQTTSDEQYF. The CDR3 DNA reads TGTGCCAGCAGCCAGACAACTAGCGACGAGCAGTACTTC. The full variable domain, with the rest looked up from reference TRBV5-8 and TRBJ2-7, is EAGVTQSPTHLIKTRGQQATLRCSPISGHTSVYWYQQALGLGLQFLLWYDEGEERNRGNFPPRFSGRQFPNYSSELNVNALELEDSALYLCASSQTTSDEQYFGPGTRLTVT.

This clone appeared a single time. The chain has TRBV5-1 and TRBJ2-3; D might be TRBD2 (5 bases). The germline gives CDR1 SGHRS, CDR2 YFSETQ. The V end lost 3 bases, the J end lost 8 bases, and 16 bases lay between the germline ends. The CDR3 totals 14 residues. CDR3 in amino acids: CASSSLLGEGTQYF. The CDR3, as DNA: TGCGCCAGCAGCTCCCTTTTGGGCGAGGGTACGCAGTATTTT. Combining the CDR3 with reference TRBV5-1 and TRBJ2-3 gives the whole variable domain KAGVTQTPRYLIKTRGQQVTLSCSPISGHRSVSWYQQTPGQGLQFLFEYFSETQRNKGNFPGRFSGRQFSNSRSEMNVSTLELGDSALYLCASSSLLGEGTQYFGPGTRLTVL.

The rearrangement uses TRBV6-1 and TRBJ2-1; D may be TRBD2 (5 bases). The germline CDR1 and CDR2 sequences are MNHNS and SASEGT. With 0 bases removed from V and 10 bases from J, the gap between germline ends came to 10 bases. The CDR3 spans 13 residues. CDR3 amino acids: CASSEARVGEQFF. The CDR3 region has the DNA TGTGCCAGCAGTGAAGCGCGGGTTGGAGAGCAGTTCTTC.

This sequence joins TRBV5-1 and TRBJ1-2, with TRBD1 as a possible D gene (6 bases). The CDR3 is 13 residues long. Germline CDR1 and CDR2: SGHRS and YFSETQ. Trimming took off 0 bases at V and 7 bases at J, with 10 bases between the two ends. The CDR3 is CASSLGGTLGYTF. Written as DNA, the CDR3 is TGCGCCAGCAGCTTGGGTGGGACACTTGGCTACACCTTC.

This clone was seen just once. The chain carries TRBV7-9 and TRBJ1-4; D perhaps matches TRBD1 (5 bases). The CDR3 is made up of 16 amino acids. Trimming left V 5 bases short and J 8 bases short, with 21 bases between. Germline assignment: CDR1 SEHNR and CDR2 FQNEAQ (reference sequence). The CDR3 reads CASSREAGTWGEKLFF. CDR3 nucleotide sequence: TGTGCCAGCAGCCGAGAGGCCGGAACCTGGGGGGAAAAACTGTTTTTT.

J is TRBJ2-1 and V is TRBV29-1, with 9 nucleotides matching TRBD1. Germline-derived CDR1 and CDR2 are SQVTM and ANQGSEA. The length of the CDR3 is 13 residues. The V and J ends lost 7 bases and 4 bases, in that order; junction bases with no gene match: 5. This CDR3 is CSGGQGSYNEQFF. The CDR3 DNA sequence: TGCAGCGGAGGACAGGGGTCTTACAATGAGCAGTTCTTC.

For the CDR3, the DNA is TGTGCCAGCAGAGGGGCTAGCGCCCAAAGCTCCTACGAGCAGTACTTC. This sequence encodes CASRGASAQSSYEQYF. The chain uses TRBV28 and TRBJ2-7; a weak D match, TRBD2 (6 bases). V shed 6 bases and J shed 0 bases, with 18 bases lying between them. CDR3 size: 16 residues. CDR1 is MDHEN, CDR2 SYDVKM, per germline.

This clone is a singleton in its sample. The genes are TRBV6-5 and TRBJ2-4; 8 nucleotides match TRBD1. Trimming took 5 bases from V and 6 from J; bases not matched to a gene: 6. In germline, CDR1 is MNHEY, CDR2 SVGAGI. This CDR3 has 14 amino acids. The CDR3 sequence is CASSGTGEGNIQYF. DNA for the CDR3: TGTGCCAGCAGTGGGACAGGAGAAGGAAACATTCAGTACTTC.

This clone was picked up one time. The V and J genes are TRBV2 and TRBJ2-1; D is possibly TRBD1 (6 bases). Germline-derived CDR1 and CDR2 are SNHLY and FYNNEI. CDR3 size: 14 residues. V was cut by 5 bases and J by 7 bases, with 15 bases left in between. CDR3 in amino acids: CASSLAGTRNEQFF. The CDR3 coding sequence is TGTGCCAGCAGTCTGGCCGGGACACGGAATGAGCAGTTCTTC.

This chain links TRBV28 with TRBJ1-1, with D uncertain. Germline values: CDR1 MDHEN, CDR2 SYDVKM. V lost 5 bases and J 0 bases, leaving 19 bases between the germline ends. The CDR3 length is 17 residues. CDR3 sequence reads: CASSPALVLNLNTEAFF. The CDR3 region has the DNA TGTGCCAGCAGTCCCGCCCTTGTTCTTAACCTGAACACTGAAGCTTTCTTT.

This chain links TRBV5-1 with TRBJ1-1, with D maybe TRBD1 (5 bases). CDR1 and CDR2 (germline): SGHRS, YFSETQ. V was cut by 5 bases and J by 2 bases, with 19 bases left in between. The CDR3 spans 16 residues. CDR3 DNA sequence: TGCGCCAGCAGAGCGACGGGTGGGGCGATTAACACTGAAGCTTTCTTT. Translated, it gives CASRATGGAINTEAFF.

The V and J genes are TRBV6-5 and TRBJ2-1; possible D gene TRBD1, 5 bases. Looked up from germline, CDR1 is MNHEY and CDR2 is SVGAGI. Trimming took 0 bases from V and 2 from J, leaving 8 bases between them. This CDR3 comprises 15 residues. Here the CDR3 reads CASSYSAGTYNEQFF. In DNA form, the CDR3 reads TGTGCCAGCAGTTACTCGGCAGGGACCTACAATGAGCAGTTCTTC.

The chain recombines TRBV7-9 with TRBJ2-7; 7 bases match TRBD1. The germline V gene encodes CDR1 SEHNR and CDR2 FQNEAQ (reference sequence). V lost 5 bases, J lost 5 bases, and 12 bases stayed unmatched. The CDR3 length is 15 residues. The CDR3 protein is CASSPPDRFFNEQYF. For the CDR3, the DNA is TGTGCCAGCAGCCCGCCGGACAGGTTTTTCAACGAGCAGTACTTC.

The chain joins TRBV2 to TRBJ2-2; 8 positions match TRBD1. Trimming cost V 8 bases and J 8 bases; bases outside gene matches: 7. This CDR3 has 13 residues. Germline V gives CDR1 SNHLY, CDR2 FYNNEI. In DNA, the CDR3 is TGTGCCAGCGAGGAGACAGGGGTAGGGGAGCTGTTTTTT. Translated: CASEETGVGELFF.

This chain links TRBV2 with TRBJ2-7; TRBD2 agrees at 12 bases. V dropped 6 bases and J dropped 4; count of bases not matched to a gene: 10. Looked up from germline, CDR1 is SNHLY and CDR2 is FYNNEI. This CDR3 comprises 16 residues. In DNA, the CDR3 is TGTGCCAGCAGAGAGAAGACTAGCGGGAGTCTTTACGAGCAGTACTTC. Its protein is CASREKTSGSLYEQYF.

The chain employs TRBV28 and TRBJ2-7; weak D call: TRBD2 (5 bases). V was trimmed by 8 bases and J by 5 bases, leaving 13 bases between them. Per germline, CDR1 MDHEN and CDR2 SYDVKM. This CDR3 spans 12 amino acids. CDR3: CASALAGNEQYF. In nucleotides, the CDR3 is TGTGCCAGCGCCTTGGCGGGTAACGAGCAGTACTTC.

This chain links TRBV7-2 with TRBJ2-5; 14 bases agree with TRBD2. From germline, CDR1 is SGHTA and CDR2 FQGNSA. With V trimmed by 5 bases and J by 4 bases, 6 bases remained unmatched. The CDR3 has 16 amino acids. CDR3 sequence: CASSRRTSGRTETQYF. The CDR3 nucleotides read TGTGCCAGCAGCCGACGGACTAGCGGGAGGACAGAGACCCAGTACTTC. Supplemented by reference TRBV7-2 and TRBJ2-5, the full variable domain reads GAGVSQSPSNKVTEKGKDVELRCDPISGHTALYWYRQSLGQGLEFLIYFQGNSAPDKSGLPSDRFSAERTGGSVSTLTIQRTQQEDSAVYLCASSRRTSGRTETQYFGPGTRLLVL.

The V gene is TRBV5-1, the J gene TRBJ1-4, with D maybe TRBD1 (5 bases). The germline V and J ends were trimmed by 5 bases and 7 bases, with 15 bases remaining between them. This CDR3 spans 14 amino acids. Germline loops: CDR1 SGHRS, CDR2 YFSETQ. The CDR3 DNA sequence: TGCGCCAGCAGGTTCTCCGGGACGACTGAAAAACTGTTTTTT. It specifies CASRFSGTTEKLFF. Together with reference TRBV5-1 and TRBJ1-4, the CDR3 gives the full variable domain: KAGVTQTPRYLIKTRGQQVTLSCSPISGHRSVSWYQQTPGQGLQFLFEYFSETQRNKGNFPGRFSGRQFSNSRSEMNVSTLELGDSALYLCASRFSGTTEKLFFGSGTQLSVL.

The genes are TRBV6-5 and TRBJ1-2, with 7 bases aligning to TRBD1. This CDR3 has 13 amino acids. The trim removed 6 bases at V and 6 bases at J, leaving 7 bases unmatched. From germline, CDR1 is MNHEY and CDR2 SVGAGI. CDR3 region: CASRKTGMDGYTF. CDR3 DNA sequence: TGTGCCAGCAGGAAGACAGGGATGGATGGCTACACCTTC.

The rearrangement links TRBV7-9 to TRBJ2-7, with 10 bases matching TRBD2. The CDR3 runs to 15 residues. V was pared by 3 bases and J by 5 bases, with 7 bases of the junction left unmatched. The germline V gene has CDR1 SEHNR and CDR2 FQNEAQ (reference sequence). This chain's CDR3 is CASSFSSGSGDEQYF. CDR3 DNA sequence: TGTGCCAGCAGCTTCTCTAGCGGGAGTGGCGACGAGCAGTACTTC.

The chain combines TRBV6-1 with TRBJ2-1, with 14 positions matching TRBD2. The junction had 3 bases not matched to a gene; V was cut back by 7 bases and J by 10 bases. CDR3 length: 13 amino acids. Germline CDR1 reads MNHNS; CDR2 reads SASEGT. The CDR3 here is CASIRTSGGEQFF. Here the CDR3 DNA reads TGTGCCAGCATCCGGACTAGCGGGGGGGAGCAGTTCTTC.

The chain employs TRBV7-8 and TRBJ2-7, with a tentative D call TRBD2 (6 bases). Deletions cut 3 bases from V and 3 bases from J, with 18 bases between. The germline V gene has CDR1 SGHVS and CDR2 FQNEAQ. CDR3 length: 16 residues. This CDR3 is CASSFREWGGRYEQYF. Here the CDR3 DNA reads TGTGCCAGCAGCTTCCGGGAGTGGGGCGGGCGCTACGAGCAGTACTTC. The whole variable domain, filled in from reference TRBV7-8 and TRBJ2-7, reads GAGVSQSPRYKVAKRGQDVALRCDPISGHVSLFWYQQALGQGPEFLTYFQNEAQLDKSGLPSDRFFAERPEGSVSTLKIQRTQQEDSAVYLCASSFREWGGRYEQYFGPGTRLTVT.